This T cell receptor beta chain was captured in a study of blood T cell repertoires in COVID-19. The repertoire was sequenced with immunoSEQ multiplex PCR; TCRdb's copy has only in-frame clones and lacks some. The data show 70,000 to 100,000 clones, 88% seen once. This clone has just one count. Sequencing used peripheral blood. This clonotype was sampled from a human donor in a cohort sampled during active COVID-19.

CDR3 coding DNA: TGTGCCAGCAGCAAAGTTTGCGGGGGCACAAACGATTACAATGAGCAGTTCTTC. It translates to CASSKVCGGTNDYNEQFF. This chain connects TRBV21-1 to TRBJ2-1; TRBD2, as called in the table, went unchecked against the DNA. TRBV21-1 is a pseudogene locus. The CDR3 runs to 18 residues.